The 12 T cell receptor beta chains in this list originate from one sample, sequenced in a study of T-cell reconstitution after alpha-beta-depleted transplantation in children. TCRbeta library construction was performed incorporating unique molecular identifiers. TCRdb re-analysed the PCR reads in MiXCR, keeping a single row per CDR3 protein. The table includes around 110,000 distinct CDR3 sequences, over 9% detected once. Sequenced here: PBMCs, sampled before TCRalphabeta/CD19-depleted stem cell transplant. Every receptor here comes from a boy aged 2 to 9 with acute lymphoblastic leukemia, due to receive a stem cell transplant.

This clonotype was counted ten times or more. V and J are TRBV20-1 and TRBJ2-5; D is uncertain. The CDR3 has 15 amino acids. Per germline, CDR1 DFQATT and CDR2 SNEGSKA (reference sequence). V was pared by 0 bases and J by 1 base, with 12 bases between. The CDR3 bases are TGCAGTGCTAGAGACAGGAGTGCCTTCCAAGAGACCCAGTACTTC. Amino acid sequence: CSARDRSAFQETQYF.

The genes are TRBV7-2 and TRBJ1-1, with D perhaps TRBD1 (6 bases). CDR3 length: 14 amino acids. From germline, CDR1 is SGHTA and CDR2 FQGNSA. V lost 5 bases, J lost 8 bases, and 18 bases lay in between. Written as DNA, the CDR3 is TGTGCCAGCAGCCAAAGAGCAGGGGCGCCCGAAGCTTTCTTT. This translates into CASSQRAGAPEAFF.

This clonotype occurred a few times. This chain joins TRBV20-1 and TRBJ1-2, with D possibly being TRBD1 (5 bases). This CDR3 contains 13 residues. V was trimmed by 6 bases and J by 4 bases, leaving 15 bases between them. The germline V gene encodes CDR1 DFQATT and CDR2 SNEGSKA (reference sequence). For the CDR3, the DNA is TGCAGTGCCCTAGGGACGAGTGGCTATGGCTACACCTTC. Translation gives CSALGTSGYGYTF.

The chain recombines TRBV19 with TRBJ2-2; possibly TRBD2 for D (6 bases). Per the germline V gene, CDR1 is LNHDA and CDR2 is SQIVND (reference sequence). The CDR3 loop spans 16 amino acids. Trimming cost V 6 bases and J 6 bases, with 20 bases left between them. CDR3 DNA: TGTGCCAGTAGCCCCTTTGCGGGGACCCTCTCCGGGGAGCTGTTTTTT. This sequence encodes CASSPFAGTLSGELFF.

This clonotype was picked up a small number of times. The CDR3 DNA reads as TGTGCCAGCAGCTTGGGGAATAGCAACGAGCAGTACTTC. This translates into CASSLGNSNEQYF. The chain has TRBV7-9 and TRBJ2-7; no reliable D call. The CDR3 length is 13 residues. Between the trimmed V and J ends, which lost 3 bases and 5 bases, there was a span of 11 bases. Germline V CDR1 and CDR2: SEHNR, FQNEAQ (reference sequence).

This clonotype was detected many times. The chain recombines TRBV12-3 or TRBV12-4 with TRBJ2-3, with 11 positions matching TRBD2. This CDR3 has 15 residues. The ends lost 5 bases at V and 1 base at J; junction bases unmatched: 2. The chain's CDR3 is CASSEGLAGTDTQYF. The CDR3 DNA follows: TGTGCCAGCAGTGAGGGACTAGCGGGCACAGATACGCAGTATTTT.

This clonotype has only a few counts. V and J are TRBV20-1 and TRBJ2-7; TRBD2 matches at 8 bases. V lost 3 bases to trimming and J lost 3 bases; unmatched junction nucleotides: 7. The CDR3 loop spans 14 amino acids. Germline CDR1 reads DFQATT; CDR2 reads SNEGSKA (reference sequence). CDR3 sequence: CSARGLGIHYEQYF. The CDR3 coding sequence is TGCAGTGCTAGGGGACTAGGAATACACTACGAGCAGTACTTC.

This sequence joins TRBV30 and TRBJ2-1; D unclear. The CDR3 sequence is 12 residues long. V lost 0 bases and J 6 bases, leaving 6 bases between the germline ends. The germline V gene encodes CDR1 GTSNPN and CDR2 SVGIG (reference sequence). CDR3 coding DNA: TGTGCCTGGAGTGTAACCGGCAATGAGCAGTTCTTC. Residues: CAWSVTGNEQFF.

This clonotype was seen ten or more times. The rearrangement joins TRBV5-1 to TRBJ2-7, with D tentatively TRBD1 (6 bases). The CDR3 totals 12 residues. The V end lost 6 bases, the J end lost 1 base, and 8 bases lay between the germline ends. The germline V gene has CDR1 SGHRS and CDR2 YFSETQ. The CDR3 here is CASKGESYEQYF. Here the CDR3 DNA reads TGCGCCAGCAAGGGGGAGTCCTACGAGCAGTACTTC.

In this sample, this clonotype turned up a few times. This sequence joins TRBV28 and TRBJ1-1, with D maybe TRBD1 (6 bases). This CDR3 is built from 16 residues. The V gene lost 5 bases and the J gene lost 6 bases, with 22 bases spanning the gap. Germline CDR1 MDHEN, CDR2 SYDVKM. The CDR3 DNA is TGTGCCAGCAGTGAGAAGTGGGGGCCGGGGGGCCCTGAAGCTTTCTTT. Protein: CASSEKWGPGGPEAFF.

The sample holds many counts of this clonotype. The chain joins TRBV5-1 to TRBJ2-5; TRBD2 matches at 8 bases. Germline V gene lookup returns CDR1 SGHRS and CDR2 YFSETQ. The CDR3 extends over 17 amino acids. Trimming removed 0 bases from V and 5 bases from J; junction bases left unmatched: 12. The CDR3 region has the DNA TGCGCCAGCAGCTTGGGAGGGATAATAGCGGGAACGGAGACCCAGTACTTC. Protein: CASSLGGIIAGTETQYF.

This clonotype has a handful of counts. V and J are TRBV6-1 and TRBJ2-7; 9 nucleotides align to TRBD1. V shed 9 bases and J 4 bases; nucleotides not matched to a gene: 7. This CDR3 region has 13 residues. Germline V gene lookup returns CDR1 MNHNS and CDR2 SASEGT. The CDR3 loop reads CASTGTGSYEQYF. Written as DNA, the CDR3 is TGTGCCAGTACCGGGACAGGGAGTTACGAGCAGTACTTC.